This TCR beta chain was sequenced for a study of monozygotic twins with inflammatory bowel disease. Worth noting for this clonotype: The antigen is unknown.

Study outcomes and limitations: Other individuals had fewer clonotypes in common with IBD patients than with healthy twins, especially with disease activity. Treatment differences in immunosuppression may have added variability to the repertoires of patients.

The germline gives CDR1 LNHNV, CDR2 YYDKDF (reference sequence). CDR3 length: 13 residues. TCRdb re-called the 5' RACE reads; every CDR3 protein appears as one record, without DNA. The table lists approximately 330,000 distinct CDR3 sequences. This sequence originates from a human donor with ulcerative colitis or Crohn's disease, or a healthy co-twin of an affected twin (not recorded which). This chain joins TRBV15 and TRBJ2-1; lacking DNA, the TRBD1 call made by TCRdb goes unchecked. Specimen: blood. The CDR3 protein is CATSRDWGGEQFF.